The entry below describes one T cell receptor beta chain. The sample belongs to a study of T cells after yellow fever vaccination. A universal primer site and UMIs were added as TCR cDNA was made by 5'RACE template switching. MiXCR, applied by TCRdb to the 5' RACE reads, yields one record per CDR3 protein. This sample has about 550,000 distinct CDR3 sequences, with 15% to 20% found just once. Germline CDR1 is DFQATT and CDR2 is SNEGSKA (reference sequence). This CDR3 spans 16 amino acids. V was clipped by 1 base and J by 3 bases; unmatched bases: 6. The V gene is TRBV20-1, the J gene TRBJ2-3; 11 bases match TRBD2. The sample consisted of PBMCs, taken 15 days after the yellow fever booster vaccination. The source is a man younger than 40 who received the YFV17D yellow fever vaccine. The CDR3 coding sequence is TGCAGTGCTAGAGCCCCGACTAGCGGGATTACAGATACGCAGTATTTT. Amino acid sequence: CSARAPTSGITDTQYF.